The sequence of this TCR beta chain was determined in a study of cytotoxic CD8 clonotypes in ibrutinib-treated CLL. The V and J ends lost 2 bases and 4 bases, in that order; junction bases with no gene match: 4. Germline lookup yields CDR1 ENHRY and CDR2 SYGVKD. This CDR3 region has 15 residues. The assay was immunoSEQ multiplex PCR, and TCRdb's table has in-frame clones only and misses some. This table has roughly 220,000 clones, approximately 79% appearing once. The rearrangement uses TRBV10-3 and TRBJ2-2; 7 bases line up with TRBD2. The sequencing used PBMCs, collected after 12 months of ibrutinib treatment. The sequence derives from a human donor with chronic lymphocytic leukemia. The CDR3 reads CAISEVWGGTGELFF. CDR3 coding DNA: TGTGCCATCAGTGAGGTTTGGGGGGGCACCGGGGAGCTGTTTTTT.